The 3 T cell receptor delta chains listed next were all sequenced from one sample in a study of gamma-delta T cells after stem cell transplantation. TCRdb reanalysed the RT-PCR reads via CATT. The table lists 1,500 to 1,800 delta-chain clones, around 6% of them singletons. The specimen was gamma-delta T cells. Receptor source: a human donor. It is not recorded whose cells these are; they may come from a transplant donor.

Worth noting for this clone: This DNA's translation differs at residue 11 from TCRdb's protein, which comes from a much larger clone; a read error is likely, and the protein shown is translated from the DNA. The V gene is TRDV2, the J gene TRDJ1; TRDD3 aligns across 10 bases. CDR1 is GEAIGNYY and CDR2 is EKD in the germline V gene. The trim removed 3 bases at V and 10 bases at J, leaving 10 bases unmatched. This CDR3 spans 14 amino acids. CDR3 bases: TGTGCCTGTGACTTACTGGGGGATGGGGGTCTACTCATCTTT. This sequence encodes CACDLLGDGGLLIF.

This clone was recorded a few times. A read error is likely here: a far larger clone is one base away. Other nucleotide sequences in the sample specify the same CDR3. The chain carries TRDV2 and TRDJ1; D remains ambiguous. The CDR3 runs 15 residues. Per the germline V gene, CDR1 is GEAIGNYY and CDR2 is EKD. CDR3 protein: CACDTVGPDTDKLIF. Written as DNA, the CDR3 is TGTGCCTGCGACACCGTTGGCCCTGACACCGATAAACTCATCTTT.

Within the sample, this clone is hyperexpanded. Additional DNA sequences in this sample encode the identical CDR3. CDR3 residues: CALGGLSLPPFLEYTDKLIF. CDR3 in DNA: TGTGCTCTTGGGGGCCTTTCCCTTCCCCCCTTCCTCGAGTACACCGATAAACTCATCTTT. The chain employs TRDV1 and TRDJ1; TRDD2 matches 7 bases. V gave up 4 bases and J gave up 0 bases; unmatched junction bases: 20. There are 20 residues in the CDR3. CDR1 is TSWWSYY, CDR2 QGS, per germline.